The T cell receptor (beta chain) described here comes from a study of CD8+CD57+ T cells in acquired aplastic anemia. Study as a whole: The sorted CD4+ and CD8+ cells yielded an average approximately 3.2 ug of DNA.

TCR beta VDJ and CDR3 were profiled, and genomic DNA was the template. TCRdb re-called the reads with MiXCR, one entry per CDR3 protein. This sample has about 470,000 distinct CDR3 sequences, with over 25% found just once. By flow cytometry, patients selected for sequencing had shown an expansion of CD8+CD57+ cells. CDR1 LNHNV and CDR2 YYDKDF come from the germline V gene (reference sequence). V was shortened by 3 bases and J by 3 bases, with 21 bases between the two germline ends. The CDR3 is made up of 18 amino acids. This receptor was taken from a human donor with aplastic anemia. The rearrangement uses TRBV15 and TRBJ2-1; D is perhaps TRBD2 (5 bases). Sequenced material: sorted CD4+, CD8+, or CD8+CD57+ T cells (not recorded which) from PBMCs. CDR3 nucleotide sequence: TGTGCCACCAGCAGGGCCCAAGGTAGTCTCGGGAACTACAATGAGCAGTTCTTC. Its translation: CATSRAQGSLGNYNEQFF.